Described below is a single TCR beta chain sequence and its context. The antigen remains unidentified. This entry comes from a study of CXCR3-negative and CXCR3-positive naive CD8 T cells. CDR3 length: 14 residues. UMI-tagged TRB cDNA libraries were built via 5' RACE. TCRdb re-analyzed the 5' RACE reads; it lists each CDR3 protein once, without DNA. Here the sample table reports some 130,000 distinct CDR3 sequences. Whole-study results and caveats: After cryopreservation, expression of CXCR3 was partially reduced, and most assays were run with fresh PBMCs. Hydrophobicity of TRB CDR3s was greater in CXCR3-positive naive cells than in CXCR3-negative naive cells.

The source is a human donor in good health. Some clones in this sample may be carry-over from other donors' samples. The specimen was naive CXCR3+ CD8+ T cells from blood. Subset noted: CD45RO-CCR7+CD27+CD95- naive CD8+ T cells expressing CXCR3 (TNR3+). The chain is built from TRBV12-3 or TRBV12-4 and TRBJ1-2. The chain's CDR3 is CASSFEVSGYGYTF.